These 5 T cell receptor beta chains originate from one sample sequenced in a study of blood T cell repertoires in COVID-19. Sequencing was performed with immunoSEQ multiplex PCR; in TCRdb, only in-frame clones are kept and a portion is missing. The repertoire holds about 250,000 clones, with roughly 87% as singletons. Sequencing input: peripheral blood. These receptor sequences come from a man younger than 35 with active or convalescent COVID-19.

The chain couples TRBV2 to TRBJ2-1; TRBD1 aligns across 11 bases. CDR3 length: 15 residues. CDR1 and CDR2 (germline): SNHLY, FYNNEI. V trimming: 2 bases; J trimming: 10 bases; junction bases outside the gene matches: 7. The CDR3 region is CASSESDRGREEQFF. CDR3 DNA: TGTGCCAGCAGTGAATCGGACAGGGGGCGCGAGGAGCAGTTCTTC.

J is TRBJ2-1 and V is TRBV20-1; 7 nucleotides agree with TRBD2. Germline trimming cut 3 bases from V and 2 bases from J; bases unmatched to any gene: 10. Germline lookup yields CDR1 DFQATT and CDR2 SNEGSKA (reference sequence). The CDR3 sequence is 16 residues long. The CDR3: CSASSRIAGAYNEQFF. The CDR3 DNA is TGCAGTGCTAGTTCGCGGATCGCGGGGGCCTACAATGAGCAGTTCTTC.

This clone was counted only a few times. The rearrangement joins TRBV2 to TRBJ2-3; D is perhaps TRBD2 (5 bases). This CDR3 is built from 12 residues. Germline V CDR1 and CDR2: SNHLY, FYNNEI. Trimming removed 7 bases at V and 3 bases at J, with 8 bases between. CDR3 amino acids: CASTGRTDTQYF. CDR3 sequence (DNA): TGTGCCAGCACTGGGAGAACAGATACGCAGTATTTT.

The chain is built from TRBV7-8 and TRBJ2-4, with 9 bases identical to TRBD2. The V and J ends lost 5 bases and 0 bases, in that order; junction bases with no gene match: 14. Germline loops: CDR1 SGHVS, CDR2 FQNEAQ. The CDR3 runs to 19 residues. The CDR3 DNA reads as TGTGCCAGCAGCCCCCGTGGAGTAGCGGGGGCCTTAGCCAAAAACATTCAGTACTTC. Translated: CASSPRGVAGALAKNIQYF.

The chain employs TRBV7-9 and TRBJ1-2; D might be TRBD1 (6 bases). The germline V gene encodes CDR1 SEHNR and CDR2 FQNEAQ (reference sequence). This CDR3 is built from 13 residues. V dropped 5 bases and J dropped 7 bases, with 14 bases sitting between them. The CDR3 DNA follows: TGTGCCAGCAGCGCCGGGACAAATTTTGGCTACACCTTC. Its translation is CASSAGTNFGYTF.